The 16 T cell receptor beta chains below come from one sample, sequenced in a study of shared clonotypes between healthy human individuals. Clones were read by immunoSEQ multiplex PCR, and TCRdb kept only the in-frame ones, dropping some. The profile shows approximately 2,200,000 clones, 85% to 95% of them singletons. As defined, naive CD8 cells were CD45RO-negative and positively selected for CCR7, with terminally differentiated effector memory CD45RA+ cells excluded. The material sequenced was naive CD8+ T cells from PBMCs. These receptors came from a man younger than 30 in good health. Some clones in this sample may be carry-over from other donors' samples.

The chain carries TRBV18 and TRBJ2-1; 9 bases are shared with TRBD1. V lost 4 bases, J lost 5 bases, and 9 bases stayed unmatched. The CDR3 is made up of 16 amino acids. The germline CDR1 and CDR2 sequences are KGHSH and LQKENI. CDR3 loop: CASSLAGTGIHNEQFF. CDR3 DNA: TGTGCCAGCTCACTTGCCGGGACAGGGATCCACAATGAGCAGTTCTTC.

V usage is TRBV7-9 and J usage is TRBJ2-7; D call uncertain. V was cut by 1 base and J by 7 bases, with 11 bases left in between. The CDR3 totals 13 residues. Germline V gene sequence: CDR1 SEHNR, CDR2 FQNEAQ (reference sequence). The DNA for the CDR3 is TGTGCCAGCAGCTTAGAACCGGCTCGTGAGCAGTACTTC. It encodes CASSLEPAREQYF.

This clone was recorded a few times. The CDR3 coding sequence is TGTGCCAGCACCCAGAACACCGGGGAGCTGTTTTTT. Protein product: CASTQNTGELFF. V usage is TRBV5-4 and J usage is TRBJ2-2; D not resolved. The germline V gene encodes CDR1 SGHNT and CDR2 YYREEE (reference sequence). V was shortened by 6 bases and J by 1 base, with 4 bases between the two germline ends. The CDR3 covers 12 residues.

The chain recombines TRBV13 with TRBJ2-1; D gene uncertain. V dropped 7 bases and J dropped 7 bases, with 11 bases sitting between them. The CDR3 contains 12 residues. CDR1 and CDR2 (germline): PRHDT, FYEKMQ (reference sequence). The CDR3: CASTYEMNEQFF. The CDR3 bases are TGTGCCAGCACCTATGAAATGAATGAGCAGTTCTTC.

A remark on this clone: The identical CDR3 is also encoded by other nucleotide sequences in the sample. The chain has TRBV28 and TRBJ2-2; 7 positions match TRBD2. The length of the CDR3 is 14 residues. The germline V gene encodes CDR1 MDHEN and CDR2 SYDVKM. The V gene end was trimmed by 4 bases and the J gene end by 4 bases; junction bases not matched to a gene: 3. The CDR3 here is CASSWGGGTGELFF. The CDR3 DNA sequence: TGTGCCAGCAGTTGGGGCGGGGGCACCGGGGAGCTGTTTTTT.

The J gene is TRBJ2-7, the V gene TRBV5-1, with a tentative D call TRBD2 (6 bases). This CDR3 has 14 amino acids. Germline V lookup: CDR1 SGHRS, CDR2 YFSETQ. V was clipped by 0 bases and J by 6 bases, with 13 bases between them. The CDR3 here is CASSLVGSASEQYF. The CDR3 nucleotides read TGCGCCAGCAGCTTGGTCGGGAGCGCGTCCGAGCAGTACTTC.

This clone was counted a few times. The chain has TRBV19 and TRBJ1-1; unclear D gene. CDR1 and CDR2 (germline): LNHDA, SQIVND (reference sequence). Deletions cut 2 bases from V and 0 bases from J, with 10 bases between. The CDR3 length is 15 residues. The chain's CDR3 is CASSITWGVNTEAFF. Written as DNA, the CDR3 is TGTGCCAGTAGTATAACCTGGGGAGTGAACACTGAAGCTTTCTTT.

The rearrangement joins TRBV6-1 to TRBJ2-5, with D possibly being TRBD2 (7 bases). In germline, CDR1 is MNHNS, CDR2 SASEGT. The CDR3 length is 16 residues. The V gene lost 3 bases and the J gene lost 5 bases, with 19 bases spanning the gap. CDR3 DNA sequence: TGTGCCAGCAGTGAGTGGGGAGGGGGGCTGCGGGAGACCCAGTACTTC. As protein: CASSEWGGGLRETQYF.

CDR3 residues: CASSLRTSGSFLYNEQFF. Here the CDR3 DNA reads TGTGCCAGCAGCCTCAGGACTAGCGGGAGTTTCCTCTACAATGAGCAGTTCTTC. This chain links TRBV9 with TRBJ2-1, with 13 bases fitting TRBD2. Trimming removed 4 bases from V and 3 bases from J; junction bases left unmatched: 10. The CDR3 loop spans 18 amino acids. CDR1 is SGDLS, CDR2 YYNGEE, per germline.

Regarding this clone: Other DNA sequences in the same sample also yield this CDR3. The chain recombines TRBV9 with TRBJ2-3; the D is unclear. With 0 bases removed from V and 5 bases from J, the gap between germline ends came to 7 bases. This CDR3 spans 13 amino acids. Per the germline V gene, CDR1 is SGDLS and CDR2 is YYNGEE. The CDR3 nucleotides are TGTGCCAGCAGCGTAGGCTCGGGAGATACGCAGTATTTT. It is translated as CASSVGSGDTQYF. The complete variable domain, with remaining parts taken from reference TRBV9 and TRBJ2-3, reads DSGVTQTPKHLITATGQRVTLRCSPRSGDLSVYWYQQSLDQGLQFLIQYYNGEERAKGNILERFSAQQFPDLHSELNLSSLELGDSALYFCASSVGSGDTQYFGPGTRLTVL.

This rearrangement joins TRBV10-3 to TRBJ2-1; TRBD2 matches 7 bases. V trimming: 6 bases; J trimming: 4 bases; junction bases outside the gene matches: 6. The CDR3 covers 14 residues. Germline V gives CDR1 ENHRY, CDR2 SYGVKD. DNA of the CDR3: TGTGCCATCAGGGGACTACCAATATACAATGAGCAGTTCTTC. Its translation: CAIRGLPIYNEQFF.

The rearrangement links TRBV14 to TRBJ2-7; TRBD1 aligns across 7 bases. The CDR3 length is 17 residues. Trimming took 4 bases from V and 0 from J; bases not matched to a gene: 12. Germline values: CDR1 SGHDN, CDR2 FVKESK. CDR3 region: CASSPIKQTGSSYEQYF. The CDR3 region has the DNA TGTGCCAGCAGCCCGATCAAGCAGACAGGGAGCTCCTACGAGCAGTACTTC.

This clone was found a few times. The chain recombines TRBV6-4 with TRBJ1-1; D not certain. The germline V gene encodes CDR1 MRHNA and CDR2 SNTAGT. V was clipped by 2 bases and J by 6 bases, with 7 bases between them. This CDR3 is 12 amino acids long. Here the CDR3 DNA reads TGTGCCAGCAGTGACGGACTAGCTGAAGCTTTCTTT. Translated, it gives CASSDGLAEAFF.

V and J are TRBV28 and TRBJ2-1; 10 positions agree with TRBD2. The CDR3 spans 18 residues. V shed 3 bases and J 0 bases; nucleotides not matched to a gene: 8. The germline gives CDR1 MDHEN, CDR2 SYDVKM. The CDR3 region has the DNA TGTGCCAGCAGTTTCGTTAGCGGGAGGTTCAGCTCCTACAATGAGCAGTTCTTC. Translated, it gives CASSFVSGRFSSYNEQFF. The full variable domain, completed using reference TRBV28 and TRBJ2-1, is DVKVTQSSRYLVKRTGEKVFLECVQDMDHENMFWYRQDPGLGLRLIYFSYDVKMKEKGDIPEGYSVSREKKERFSLILESASTNQTSMYLCASSFVSGRFSSYNEQFFGPGTRLTVL.

This chain uses TRBV2 with TRBJ2-7, with D possibly called TRBD1 or TRBD2 (6 bases each). Germline CDR1 SNHLY, CDR2 FYNNEI. V was clipped by 10 bases and J by 0 bases, with 25 bases between them. The CDR3 runs 17 residues. CDR3 sequence reads: CATHSPRRGRNSYEQYF. The CDR3 region has the DNA TGTGCCACTCATTCCCCTCGGAGGGGGAGGAACTCCTACGAGCAGTACTTC.

This chain connects TRBV27 to TRBJ2-7; D is perhaps TRBD1 (6 bases). The CDR3 sequence is 16 residues long. The V end was cut by 6 bases, the J end by 3 bases, with 21 bases between. The germline V gene has CDR1 MNHEY and CDR2 SMNVEV (reference sequence). CDR3 in amino acids: CASRPSQGPILYEQYF. Written as DNA, the CDR3 is TGTGCCAGCAGGCCCTCACAGGGTCCGATCCTCTACGAGCAGTACTTC.